The following is a T cell receptor (beta chain) sequence with its context. No antigen is known for it. This specimen comes from a study of radiation and T cells in renal cell carcinoma. Findings and caveats of the study: Pretreatment tumor biopsies were lacking, so baseline clonotypes are unknown.

Time point specified: blood 2 weeks post-SBRT. Treatment here: 15 Gy SBRT to primary tumor, nephrectomy 4 weeks later. After SBRT, blood was collected at 2 and 4 weeks, plus baseline. From germline, CDR1 is SGHTA and CDR2 FQGNSA. The CDR3 loop spans 12 amino acids. V was clipped by 0 bases and J by 4 bases, with 3 bases between them. Method: immunoSEQ multiplex PCR; TCRdb's copy keeps in-frame clones and lacks some. The table records some 80,000 clones, 80% to 90% of them present only once. The TCR originated in a woman aged 45 to 65 with renal cell carcinoma. This specimen consisted of blood, obtained from a patient whose treatment included radiotherapy and nephrectomy. J is TRBJ1-2 and V is TRBV7-2; D gene unclear. DNA of the CDR3: TGTGCCAGCAGCTTAGCCACCTATGGCTACACCTTC. Protein product: CASSLATYGYTF.